This TCR beta chain derives from a study of response to subunit inactivated influenza vaccine. This CDR3 region has 15 residues. V was shortened by 5 bases and J by 2 bases, with 12 bases between the two germline ends. From germline, CDR1 is SEHNR and CDR2 FQNEAQ (reference sequence). One entry per CDR3 protein results from TCRdb running MiXCR on the RT-PCR reads. Of just over 300,000 distinct CDR3 sequences in the sample, over 20% are singletons; the top ten hold around a tenth. Whole-study results and caveats: There was a suggestion from the authors that each seasonal influenza vaccination recruits few new T cells.

This clonotype was seen a few times. The antigen remains undetermined. The V call is TRBV7-9, the J call TRBJ2-2; a weak D match, TRBD2 (5 bases). The sequence was collected from a man aged 50 to 75 who received an inactivated influenza vaccine. Sample: PBMCs from blood, taken around 22 months after vaccination. The CDR3: CASSRPGLNTGELFF. CDR3 nucleotides: TGTGCCAGCAGCAGGCCCGGACTCAACACCGGGGAGCTGTTTTTT. The full variable domain, rest sourced from reference TRBV7-9 and TRBJ2-2, is DTGVSQNPRHKITKRGQNVTFRCDPISEHNRLYWYRQTLGQGPEFLTYFQNEAQLEKSRLLSDRFSAERPKGSFSTLEIQRTEQGDSAMYLCASSRPGLNTGELFFGEGSRLTVL.